Following are 9 T cell receptor beta chains from one sample sequenced in a study of naive and memory T cell subsets. Study-wide results and caveats: Naive repertoires, especially CD8, held a few larger clonotypes, possibly memory cells re-expressing CD45RA.

Two oligonucleotides, mixed equimolar, formed the beta constant-region primer covering TRBC1 and TRBC2. Ligated cDNA was amplified by four rounds of PCR with nested alpha and beta constant-region primers and SP2. TCRdb reprocessed the UMI-ligation and nested PCR reads with MiXCR, giving one entry per CDR3 protein. The sample lists under 150,000 distinct CDR3 sequences; approximately 20% were seen once. Their antigen targets remain unknown. Source material: naive CD8+ T cells from blood. The receptors here all came from a human donor in good health.

The V call is TRBV7-2, the J call TRBJ2-1; 7 nucleotides agree with TRBD2. Trimming removed 3 bases from V and 8 bases from J; junction bases left unmatched: 10. CDR1 SGHTA and CDR2 FQGNSA come from the germline V gene. The CDR3 has 15 residues. This CDR3 reads CASSFTAGAYDEQFF. The DNA for the CDR3 is TGTGCCAGCAGCTTTACCGCGGGAGCGTATGATGAGCAGTTCTTC.

V and J are TRBV4-3 and TRBJ2-3; TRBD1 aligns across 8 bases. CDR1 and CDR2 (germline): LGHNA, YSLEER. The CDR3 consists of 17 residues. With V trimmed by 2 bases and J by 2 bases, 9 bases remained unmatched. The CDR3: CASSQTSTGVYTDTQYF. In DNA form, the CDR3 reads TGCGCCAGCAGCCAAACCTCGACAGGGGTGTACACAGATACGCAGTATTTT.

This clonotype appeared a few times. The chain recombines TRBV4-1 with TRBJ2-1; D is unresolved. The V and J ends lost 3 bases and 8 bases respectively, with 8 bases between them. Germline-derived CDR1 and CDR2 are MGHRA and YSYEKL. The CDR3 runs to 12 residues. CDR3 sequence: CASSHFEDEQFF. The CDR3 nucleotides read TGCGCCAGCAGCCATTTTGAAGATGAGCAGTTCTTC.

The rearrangement uses TRBV29-1 and TRBJ2-1, with D unclear. Germline V gene sequence: CDR1 SQVTM, CDR2 ANQGSEA. V lost 4 bases, J lost 8 bases, and 12 bases lay in between. The CDR3 runs to 12 residues. CDR3: CSVVGPRDEQFF. DNA of the CDR3: TGCAGCGTTGTAGGCCCTCGGGATGAGCAGTTCTTC.

This clonotype has a handful of counts. The chain employs TRBV2 and TRBJ1-2; a weak D match, TRBD1 (5 bases). V lost 6 bases and J 0 bases, leaving 11 bases between the germline ends. CDR3 size: 14 residues. CDR1 and CDR2 from the germline V gene are SNHLY and FYNNEI. CDR3 bases: TGTGCCAGCAGCATTCTGACAGCTAACTATGGCTACACCTTC. Its protein product is CASSILTANYGYTF.

The count of this clonotype is one. This rearrangement joins TRBV5-1 to TRBJ2-3; 9 bases are shared with TRBD1. The germline gives CDR1 SGHRS, CDR2 YFSETQ. This CDR3 has 18 residues. After removal of 5 bases from V and 0 bases from J, the junction contained 13 bases not matched to a gene. The CDR3, as DNA: TGCGCCAGCAGTCCCACCGGGACAGGGACTTCTAGCACAGATACGCAGTATTTT. Translated, it gives CASSPTGTGTSSTDTQYF.

This clonotype was picked up a small number of times. The chain uses TRBV6-2 or TRBV6-3 and TRBJ1-5; possible D gene TRBD1, 5 bases. Trimming removed 0 bases from V and 3 bases from J, with 15 bases in between. Germline CDR1 reads MNHEY; CDR2 reads SVGEGT. CDR3 size: 17 residues. The CDR3 sequence: CASSYSIGAGTNQPQHF. The CDR3 coding sequence is TGTGCCAGCAGTTACTCGATTGGGGCAGGGACCAATCAGCCCCAGCATTTT.

The chain has TRBV28 and TRBJ1-1; no reliable D call. The CDR3 length is 14 residues. Per the germline V gene, CDR1 is MDHEN and CDR2 is SYDVKM. V was shortened by 3 bases and J by 3 bases, with 11 bases between the two germline ends. CDR3 nucleotides: TGTGCCAGCAGTTTTCCGTTAGTCGACACTGAAGCTTTCTTT. Translating gives CASSFPLVDTEAFF.

This sequence joins TRBV10-3 and TRBJ1-1; D may be TRBD1 (6 bases). This CDR3 spans 14 amino acids. Germline V gives CDR1 ENHRY, CDR2 SYGVKD. The V end lost 2 bases, the J end lost 6 bases, and 13 bases lay between the germline ends. As DNA, the CDR3 is TGTGCCATCAGTGAGGTAACCAGGGGCGCTGAAGCTTTCTTT. It translates to CAISEVTRGAEAFF.